These 17 T cell receptor beta chains were all obtained from the same sample, sequenced in a study of T-cell memory formation after mild COVID-19. TCRdb used MiXCR to reprocess the 5' RACE reads, holding one entry per CDR3 protein. Among approximately 260,000 distinct CDR3 sequences, approximately 15% were seen once, and the ten largest hold 20% to 25%. The sample was PBMCs or a T cell subset sorted from them (not recorded which). These TCRs come from a man between 18 and 29 years old who had mild COVID-19 (a few samples of this study predate the infection). Cell type and time point are not known.

A few counts support this clonotype. The rearrangement uses TRBV7-9 and TRBJ1-5, with D uncertain. Germline CDR1 reads SEHNR; CDR2 reads FQNEAQ (reference sequence). The CDR3 runs to 12 residues. Trimming removed 10 bases at V and 3 bases at J, with 10 bases between. The CDR3 DNA is TGTGCCACATCCTACACCAATCAGCCCCAGCATTTT. It is translated as CATSYTNQPQHF.

J is TRBJ2-6 and V is TRBV4-3, with D possibly matching TRBD1 (5 bases). This CDR3 spans 16 amino acids. V dropped 0 bases and J dropped 2 bases, with 8 bases sitting between them. Germline values: CDR1 LGHNA, CDR2 YSLEER. CDR3 sequence (DNA): TGCGCCAGCAGCCAAGAGAAAGGGGCTGGGGCCAACGTCCTGACTTTC. It codes for CASSQEKGAGANVLTF.

This clonotype was seen at least ten times. This chain's CDR3 is CASSYGTGTTGELFF. In nucleotides, the CDR3 is TGTGCCAGCAGCTACGGGACAGGGACCACCGGGGAGCTGTTTTTT. The V and J genes are TRBV7-2 and TRBJ2-2, with 9 bases fitting TRBD1. The germline V gene encodes CDR1 SGHTA and CDR2 FQGNSA. The CDR3 has 15 amino acids. J gave up 4 bases and V 4 bases, and 4 bases lay outside the gene matches.

In this sample, this clonotype turned up a few times. This sequence joins TRBV12-3 or TRBV12-4 and TRBJ2-5; 8 bases match TRBD2. The CDR3 runs to 13 residues. V gave up 5 bases and J gave up 7 bases; unmatched junction bases: 6. The CDR3 protein is CASSPSGRATQYF. CDR3 nucleotide sequence: TGTGCCAGCAGTCCTAGCGGGCGGGCGACCCAGTACTTC.

This clonotype was observed a handful of times. In DNA form, the CDR3 reads TGCGCCAGCAGCTTGGAGGCAGGAGGAGGGGGTGTGGAGACCCAGTACTTC. Its translation: CASSLEAGGGGVETQYF. V gene TRBV5-1 combines with J gene TRBJ2-5; D is perhaps TRBD1 or TRBD2 (6 bases each). V dropped 0 bases and J dropped 5 bases, with 20 bases sitting between them. The CDR3 runs 17 residues. Germline V gives CDR1 SGHRS, CDR2 YFSETQ.

This sequence joins TRBV18 and TRBJ1-1; 8 bases fit TRBD1. J gave up 8 bases and V 3 bases, and 8 bases lay outside the gene matches. The germline CDR1 and CDR2 sequences are KGHSH and LQKENI. This CDR3 spans 14 amino acids. In nucleotides, the CDR3 is TGTGCCAGCTCACCTGGCCAGGGGGCTTCGGAAGCTTTCTTT. This codes for CASSPGQGASEAFF. The full variable domain, completed using reference TRBV18 and TRBJ1-1, is NAGVMQNPRHLVRRRGQEARLRCSPMKGHSHVYWYRQLPEEGLKFMVYLQKENIIDESGMPKERFSAEFPKEGPSILRIQQVVRGDSAAYFCASSPGQGASEAFFGQGTRLTVV.

This chain uses TRBV5-1 with TRBJ2-1; 8 nucleotides align to TRBD1. Unmatched junction bases numbered 7, after V lost 4 bases and J lost 10 bases. The V gene's germline CDR1 is SGHRS and CDR2 YFSETQ. The CDR3 extends over 13 amino acids. The CDR3 sequence is CASSVPGGNEQFF. CDR3 coding DNA: TGCGCCAGCAGCGTCCCAGGGGGCAACGAGCAGTTCTTC. Combining the CDR3 with reference TRBV5-1 and TRBJ2-1 gives the whole variable domain KAGVTQTPRYLIKTRGQQVTLSCSPISGHRSVSWYQQTPGQGLQFLFEYFSETQRNKGNFPGRFSGRQFSNSRSEMNVSTLELGDSALYLCASSVPGGNEQFFGPGTRLTVL.

The rearrangement links TRBV7-2 to TRBJ1-2; perhaps TRBD1 as D (6 bases). V was shortened by 5 bases and J by 2 bases, with 12 bases between the two germline ends. The germline V gene has CDR1 SGHTA and CDR2 FQGNSA. The CDR3 length is 14 residues. In nucleotides, the CDR3 is TGTGCCAGCAGCCCGCGGACAGCGAACTATGGCTACACCTTC. This sequence encodes CASSPRTANYGYTF.

This sequence joins TRBV5-6 and TRBJ2-7, with D unclear. Trimming cost V 1 base and J 4 bases, with 3 bases left between them. This CDR3 is built from 11 residues. Per the germline V gene, CDR1 is SGHDT and CDR2 is YYEEEE. CDR3 nucleotides: TGTGCCAGCAGCTTGTGGTACGAGCAGTACTTC. Protein product: CASSLWYEQYF.

This clonotype occurred a few times. The genes are TRBV7-2 and TRBJ2-3; the D gene is possibly TRBD2 (7 bases). The ends were cut back, 2 bases at V and 2 bases at J, with 14 bases in the middle. Germline V gene sequence: CDR1 SGHTA, CDR2 FQGNSA. The CDR3 has 16 amino acids. Here the CDR3 reads CASSLSPRGPTDTQYF. CDR3 DNA: TGTGCCAGCAGCTTAAGTCCGCGGGGGCCCACAGATACGCAGTATTTT.

This clonotype has a handful of counts. The genes are TRBV20-1 and TRBJ1-4; TRBD1 might be the D (5 bases). V dropped 3 bases and J dropped 8 bases, with 7 bases sitting between them. The CDR3 consists of 11 residues. Germline loops: CDR1 DFQATT, CDR2 SNEGSKA (reference sequence). The CDR3 loop is CSARNREKLFF. For the CDR3, the DNA is TGCAGTGCTAGGAACAGGGAAAAACTGTTTTTT.

This clonotype was detected only a few times. CDR3 sequence (DNA): TGCGCCAGCAGCTTGGTGACAGGGTTTAACACCGGGGAGCTGTTTTTT. It is translated as CASSLVTGFNTGELFF. The rearrangement joins TRBV5-1 to TRBJ2-2, with 7 bases aligning to TRBD1. Germline CDR1 is SGHRS and CDR2 is YFSETQ. This CDR3 region has 16 residues. The J segment lost 2 bases and the V segment lost 0 bases, leaving 4 bases of the junction unmatched. Full variable domain (outside the CDR3, taken from reference TRBV5-1 and TRBJ2-2): KAGVTQTPRYLIKTRGQQVTLSCSPISGHRSVSWYQQTPGQGLQFLFEYFSETQRNKGNFPGRFSGRQFSNSRSEMNVSTLELGDSALYLCASSLVTGFNTGELFFGEGSRLTVL.

The chain employs TRBV20-1 and TRBJ2-3; 11 nucleotides align to TRBD1. Germline CDR1 reads DFQATT; CDR2 reads SNEGSKA (reference sequence). The CDR3 is 15 residues long. The V segment lost 5 bases and the J segment 2 bases; nucleotides outside the gene matches: 6. CDR3 nucleotides: TGCAGTGCTCGGACAGGGGGCGCTTACACAGATACGCAGTATTTT. Translating gives CSARTGGAYTDTQYF.

This clonotype has just a few counts. This rearrangement joins TRBV7-9 to TRBJ2-1; 8 bases are a match to TRBD1. The junction had 9 bases not matched to a gene; V was cut back by 5 bases and J by 6 bases. Germline CDR1 is SEHNR and CDR2 is FQNEAQ (reference sequence). This CDR3 region has 15 residues. CDR3 bases: TGTGCCAGCAGCCCCCAAGACAGGGGCTCCAATGAGCAGTTCTTC. It specifies CASSPQDRGSNEQFF.

The genes are TRBV7-9 and TRBJ2-7; TRBD1 matches 10 bases. CDR3 size: 15 residues. The V gene's germline CDR1 is SEHNR and CDR2 FQNEAQ (reference sequence). The ends lost 8 bases at V and 4 bases at J; junction bases unmatched: 11. The DNA for the CDR3 is TGTGCCAGCTTATCCCCCGGACAGGGGGGTTACGAGCAGTACTTC. This encodes CASLSPGQGGYEQYF.

Only a few counts were recorded for this clonotype. The rearrangement uses TRBV20-1 and TRBJ2-1, with 7 bases matching TRBD1. V was clipped by 4 bases and J by 4 bases; unmatched bases: 4. Germline V gene data show CDR1 as DFQATT and CDR2 as SNEGSKA (reference sequence). The CDR3 has 13 residues. CDR3 amino acids: CSAKGTEYNEQFF. CDR3 coding DNA: TGCAGTGCTAAAGGGACAGAATACAATGAGCAGTTCTTC.

The genes are TRBV7-9 and TRBJ2-7, with D perhaps assigned TRBD1 or TRBD2 (5 bases each). Germline values: CDR1 SEHNR, CDR2 FQNEAQ (reference sequence). The V end was cut by 1 base, the J end by 3 bases, with 16 bases between. The CDR3 length is 16 residues. The CDR3 loop reads CASSLGSGTAIYEQYF. The CDR3 DNA sequence: TGTGCCAGCAGCTTAGGCTCCGGGACGGCAATCTACGAGCAGTACTTC.